The 32 T cell receptor beta chains below all came from one sample that was sequenced in a study of OX40 agonist ivuxolimab in advanced cancers. Libraries came from the immunoSEQ multiplex PCR assay. The source is immuneACCESS, and TCRdb retained only in-frame sequences with V and J called. Part of the clones is not carried over; for the studies checked, unresolved V genes explain less than half of this, and the remainder is unexplained. This sample gives tens of thousands of clones in total; around 90% of them show up just once. In total, the top ten clones hold approximately 0.35% of the sample. Sequencing used CD4+ or CD8+ T cells sorted from blood, obtained in a trial of the OX40 agonist ivuxolimab. The receptors derive from an adult with an advanced solid tumor such as melanoma, head and neck, liver or kidney cancer.

The chain employs TRBV9 and TRBJ1-6; D is uncertain. Deletions cut 4 bases from V and 9 bases from J, with 17 bases between. The CDR3 length is 15 residues. From germline, CDR1 is SGDLS and CDR2 YYNGEE. The CDR3 DNA reads as TGTGCCAGCAGCTTGGACGGGCTCGAGGTTTCACCCCTCCACTTT. Residues: CASSLDGLEVSPLHF.

Only a few counts were recorded for this clone. The genes are TRBV23-1 and TRBJ2-1; D uncertain. TRBV23-1 is an ORF for which the function is uncertain. Trimming removed 5 bases from V and 4 bases from J, with 6 bases in between. CDR3 size: 12 residues. The CDR3 sequence: CASSTPYNEQFF. CDR3 sequence (DNA): TGCGCCAGCAGTACTCCTTACAATGAGCAGTTCTTC.

In its sample, this clone was seen a few times. This chain links TRBV11-3 with TRBJ1-2; D gene ambiguous. Germline values: CDR1 SGHNT, CDR2 YENEEA. The CDR3 has 13 amino acids. The V end lost 1 base, the J end lost 7 bases, and 10 bases lay between the germline ends. The CDR3 sequence is CASSLAAGPGYTF. The CDR3 coding sequence is TGTGCCAGCAGCTTAGCCGCAGGTCCTGGCTACACCTTC.

The V call is TRBV18, the J call TRBJ2-2, with D perhaps matching TRBD2 (5 bases). The V end lost 3 bases, the J end lost 7 bases, and 15 bases lay between the germline ends. CDR3 length: 15 amino acids. Germline values: CDR1 KGHSH, CDR2 LQKENI. The CDR3 sequence: CASSPPTLTSGELFF. The CDR3 DNA reads TGTGCCAGCTCACCCCCAACTTTAACTAGCGGGGAGCTGTTTTTT.

The chain's CDR3 is CASSFQQGAPYEQYF. The CDR3 DNA follows: TGTGCCAGCAGCTTCCAACAGGGAGCCCCCTACGAGCAGTACTTC. This sequence joins TRBV11-3 and TRBJ2-7, with D perhaps TRBD1 (6 bases). Germline V CDR1 and CDR2: SGHNT, YENEEA. The V and J ends lost 3 bases and 2 bases respectively, with 14 bases between them. This CDR3 is 15 amino acids long.

The J gene is TRBJ2-5, the V gene TRBV5-6; perhaps D is TRBD1 or TRBD2 (5 bases each). With 1 base removed from V and 2 bases from J, the gap between germline ends came to 12 bases. Germline V gene data show CDR1 as SGHDT and CDR2 as YYEEEE. CDR3 size: 15 residues. The CDR3, as DNA: TGTGCCAGCAGCTTGTTGGGGCGGGCTCAAGAGACCCAGTACTTC. Protein product: CASSLLGRAQETQYF.

The chain carries TRBV6-1 and TRBJ2-1, with TRBD2 identical over 9 bases. CDR3 length: 15 amino acids. Unmatched junction bases numbered 5, after V lost 3 bases and J lost 5 bases. The germline CDR1 and CDR2 sequences are MNHNS and SASEGT. CDR3 bases: TGTGCCAGCAGTGATCGTCTAGCGGGGAACAATGAGCAGTTCTTC. Residues: CASSDRLAGNNEQFF.

This rearrangement joins TRBV6-5 to TRBJ1-2; no firm D call. This CDR3 is built from 13 residues. Trimming cost V 1 base and J 6 bases, with 9 bases left between them. In germline, CDR1 is MNHEY, CDR2 SVGAGI. The CDR3, as DNA: TGTGCCAGCAGTTACTTGGGGTCAGATGGCTACACCTTC. Amino acid sequence: CASSYLGSDGYTF.

The rearrangement links TRBV30 to TRBJ1-5; no firm D call. The CDR3 runs 13 residues. Germline CDR1 is GTSNPN and CDR2 is SVGIG (reference sequence). V lost 3 bases to trimming and J lost 3 bases, with 9 bases between them. The CDR3 nucleotides read TGTGCCTGGAGAGGGAGTTACAATCAGCCCCAGCATTTT. Amino acid sequence: CAWRGSYNQPQHF.

This chain links TRBV19 with TRBJ1-2, with 7 bases lining up with TRBD1. The ends lost 4 bases at V and 8 bases at J; junction bases unmatched: 13. This CDR3 contains 15 residues. Germline V CDR1 and CDR2: LNHDA, SQIVND (reference sequence). The CDR3 nucleotides are TGTGCCAGTAGTAAGGTTCCGGGACAGTTATACGGCTACACCTTC. This encodes CASSKVPGQLYGYTF.

This chain connects TRBV5-8 to TRBJ1-1; D uncertain. With 4 bases removed from V and 11 bases from J, the gap between germline ends came to 15 bases. The CDR3 is made up of 12 amino acids. Germline V lookup: CDR1 SGHTS, CDR2 YDEGEE. The CDR3 here is CASSPWSPRAFF. CDR3 coding DNA: TGTGCCAGCAGCCCCTGGTCTCCGAGGGCTTTCTTT.

The CDR3 spells CASRTEETQYF. The CDR3 nucleotides read TGCGCCAGCAGGACTGAAGAGACCCAGTACTTC. V and J are TRBV5-1 and TRBJ2-5, with no clear D. CDR1 and CDR2 (germline): SGHRS, YFSETQ. The ends were cut back, 5 bases at V and 3 bases at J, with 5 bases in the middle. The CDR3 contains 11 residues.

V gene TRBV7-2 combines with J gene TRBJ1-2; D not certain. Trimming stripped 1 base from V and 7 bases from J, with 13 bases between. This CDR3 contains 14 residues. The germline CDR1 and CDR2 sequences are SGHTA and FQGNSA. CDR3 sequence reads: CASSLVSAAFGYTF. CDR3 coding DNA: TGTGCCAGCAGCTTAGTGTCGGCGGCTTTTGGCTACACCTTC.

This chain joins TRBV7-2 and TRBJ1-2; 7 positions match TRBD1. The trim removed 5 bases at V and 7 bases at J, leaving 7 bases unmatched. The CDR3 runs 13 residues. In germline, CDR1 is SGHTA, CDR2 FQGNSA. The DNA of the CDR3 is TGTGCCAGCAGCCCCAGGGGGGCGGGTGGCTACACCTTC. This gives the protein CASSPRGAGGYTF.

V and J are TRBV15 and TRBJ1-2; D unresolved. Between the trimmed V and J ends, which lost 0 bases and 4 bases, there was a span of 12 bases. This CDR3 comprises 15 residues. CDR1 LNHNV and CDR2 YYDKDF come from the germline V gene (reference sequence). CDR3 sequence: CATSRDTAAPYGYTF. The CDR3 nucleotides read TGTGCCACCAGCAGAGACACGGCCGCTCCCTATGGCTACACCTTC.

This clone has a single count. The chain has TRBV19 and TRBJ1-1; 7 bases line up with TRBD1. The V and J ends lost 6 bases and 4 bases, in that order; junction bases with no gene match: 5. The CDR3 runs to 13 residues. Germline V gene sequence: CDR1 LNHDA, CDR2 SQIVND (reference sequence). The CDR3 DNA reads TGTGCCAGTAGGAGGGGGCACGGCACTGAAGCTTTCTTT. It codes for CASRRGHGTEAFF.

The V call is TRBV5-4, the J call TRBJ1-2; 7 bases match TRBD1. This CDR3 is 15 amino acids long. The germline V gene has CDR1 SGHNT and CDR2 YYREEE (reference sequence). J lost 6 bases, V lost 4 bases, and 12 bases had no gene match. CDR3 coding DNA: TGTGCCAGCAGCGCGGGCCAGATTGGGACAGATGGCTACACCTTC. Amino acids: CASSAGQIGTDGYTF.

V gene TRBV11-2 combines with J gene TRBJ2-5; 7 positions agree with TRBD1. The CDR3 is 14 amino acids. V was clipped by 5 bases and J by 2 bases; unmatched bases: 5. The germline gives CDR1 SGHAT, CDR2 FQNNGV. CDR3 coding DNA: TGTGCCAGCAGCCCGACAGGGATACAAGAGACCCAGTACTTC. Translating it yields CASSPTGIQETQYF. Based on the CDR3 plus reference TRBV11-2 and TRBJ2-5, the full variable domain is EAGVAQSPRYKIIEKRQSVAFWCNPISGHATLYWYQQILGQGPKLLIQFQNNGVVDDSQLPKDRFSAERLKGVDSTLKIQPAKLEDSAVYLCASSPTGIQETQYFGPGTRLLVL.

V is TRBV5-1 and J is TRBJ2-1, with 8 nucleotides matching TRBD1. Germline assignment: CDR1 SGHRS and CDR2 YFSETQ. Germline trimming cut 0 bases from V and 4 bases from J; bases unmatched to any gene: 3. The CDR3 runs 15 residues. CDR3 sequence: CASSLEGQEYNEQFF. CDR3 nucleotide sequence: TGCGCCAGCAGCTTGGAGGGACAGGAGTACAATGAGCAGTTCTTC.

This chain uses TRBV19 with TRBJ2-3; D might be TRBD2 (6 bases). V lost 8 bases and J 6 bases, leaving 21 bases between the germline ends. Germline CDR1 and CDR2: LNHDA and SQIVND (reference sequence). The CDR3 has 15 amino acids. DNA of the CDR3: TGTGCCAGTCGGGACGGCGGGGCCAACGGGGATACGCAGTATTTT. Its protein product is CASRDGGANGDTQYF. The whole variable domain, remainder taken from reference TRBV19 and TRBJ2-3, is DGGITQSPKYLFRKEGQNVTLSCEQNLNHDAMYWYRQDPGQGLRLIYYSQIVNDFQKGDIAEGYSVSREKKESFPLTVTSAQKNPTAFYLCASRDGGANGDTQYFGPGTRLTVL.

The chain uses TRBV6-6 and TRBJ1-2; D gene unclear. The V end lost 3 bases, the J end lost 4 bases, and 9 bases lay between the germline ends. CDR1 MNHNY and CDR2 SVGAGI come from the germline V gene (reference sequence). There are 13 residues in the CDR3. The CDR3, as DNA: TGTGCCAGCAGTTATCTCGCCGGCTATGGCTACACCTTC. Translation gives CASSYLAGYGYTF.

The V gene is TRBV5-8, the J gene TRBJ1-4; possibly TRBD1 for D (5 bases). Germline lookup yields CDR1 SGHTS and CDR2 YDEGEE. The V end was cut by 1 base, the J end by 1 base, with 8 bases between. The CDR3 length is 15 residues. In DNA, the CDR3 is TGTGCCAGCAGCTTGAGTGGGGGAACTAATGAAAAACTGTTTTTT. Protein sequence: CASSLSGGTNEKLFF.

The chain recombines TRBV10-3 with TRBJ1-3; D is unresolved. Per germline, CDR1 ENHRY and CDR2 SYGVKD. This CDR3 region has 16 residues. The ends were cut back, 6 bases at V and 0 bases at J, with 15 bases in the middle. The CDR3 sequence: CAIRINIGSSGNTIYF. CDR3 nucleotide sequence: TGTGCCATCAGGATAAACATCGGAAGCTCTGGAAACACCATATATTTT.

The CDR3 nucleotides are TGTGCCAGCAGCTTGGCGCAGGGGGGGGGCCCCTACGAGCAGTACTTC. This codes for CASSLAQGGGPYEQYF. This chain uses TRBV5-8 with TRBJ2-7, with D perhaps given as TRBD1 or TRBD2 (7 bases each). The CDR3 totals 16 residues. The V gene lost 0 bases and the J gene lost 2 bases, with 15 bases spanning the gap. The germline V gene encodes CDR1 SGHTS and CDR2 YDEGEE.

The chain has TRBV19 and TRBJ1-2; TRBD1 might be the D (6 bases). CDR1 LNHDA and CDR2 SQIVND come from the germline V gene (reference sequence). Trimming removed 5 bases from V and 4 bases from J, with 14 bases in between. The CDR3 length is 14 residues. CDR3 nucleotides: TGTGCCAGTAGTTCCCGGACAGCGAGCTATGGCTACACCTTC. Encoded protein: CASSSRTASYGYTF.

This clone was observed a few times. V gene TRBV5-6 combines with J gene TRBJ1-1; D is undetermined. The CDR3 totals 14 residues. Trimming took 4 bases from V and 6 from J, leaving 16 bases between them. CDR1 SGHDT and CDR2 YYEEEE come from the germline V gene. The CDR3 region has the DNA TGTGCCAGCAGCCCGCCTATTCGAGGGTCTGAAGCTTTCTTT. Its protein is CASSPPIRGSEAFF.

The chain is built from TRBV14 and TRBJ1-1, with a possible D match to TRBD1 (5 bases). The CDR3 runs to 17 residues. Germline loops: CDR1 SGHDN, CDR2 FVKESK. Trimming removed 4 bases from V and 5 bases from J, with 23 bases in between. CDR3 sequence reads: CASSPFSGTSGGTEAFF. The DNA for the CDR3 is TGTGCCAGCAGCCCATTTTCCGGGACCTCGGGGGGGACTGAAGCTTTCTTT.

J is TRBJ2-3 and V is TRBV25-1; D gene ambiguous. V was pared by 9 bases and J by 1 base, with 8 bases between. The V gene's germline CDR1 is MGHDK and CDR2 SYGVNS. There are 12 residues in the CDR3. The CDR3 nucleotides are TGTGCCAGTTCTATTGGCACAGATACGCAGTATTTT. It encodes CASSIGTDTQYF.

This clone showed up just once. The CDR3 nucleotides are TGTGCCAGCAGTTACACAAGGACAGGGGATTACACCTTC. Its protein product is CASSYTRTGDYTF. The chain uses TRBV6-5 and TRBJ1-2, with 9 bases matching TRBD1. The V and J ends lost 2 bases and 11 bases, in that order; junction bases with no gene match: 6. The CDR3 covers 13 residues. Germline values: CDR1 MNHEY, CDR2 SVGAGI.

The chain carries TRBV7-2 and TRBJ2-3; perhaps TRBD2 as D (5 bases). Deletions cut 1 base from V and 0 bases from J, with 8 bases between. Germline V gene lookup returns CDR1 SGHTA and CDR2 FQGNSA. The CDR3 spans 15 residues. The CDR3 loop is CASSLERFSTDTQYF. The CDR3, as DNA: TGTGCCAGCAGCTTAGAGCGGTTCAGCACAGATACGCAGTATTTT.

The rearrangement links TRBV5-1 to TRBJ2-6; maybe TRBD2 (5 bases). Per the germline V gene, CDR1 is SGHRS and CDR2 is YFSETQ. Trimming removed 4 bases from V and 2 bases from J, with 13 bases in between. The CDR3 runs to 16 residues. The DNA for the CDR3 is TGCGCCAGCAGCCAGGAAGGGAGAGCTGGGGCCAACGTCCTGACTTTC. This encodes CASSQEGRAGANVLTF.

The CDR3 DNA reads TGCGCCAGCAGCTTACGGGGGACAGGGACCACCGGGGAGCTGTTTTTT. Translating it yields CASSLRGTGTTGELFF. The rearrangement uses TRBV5-1 and TRBJ2-2; 9 positions match TRBD1. The CDR3 consists of 16 residues. The J segment lost 4 bases and the V segment lost 2 bases, leaving 6 bases of the junction unmatched. The germline gives CDR1 SGHRS, CDR2 YFSETQ.